This T cell receptor beta chain stems from a study of T-cell reconstitution after alpha-beta-depleted transplantation in children. Overall study findings and caveats: By about two months after transplant, alpha-beta T cells reportedly arose from several hundred graft clones that had expanded. Some patients' high day-60 TCRbeta diversity was attributed to recipient cells surviving conditioning.

This clonotype has ten or more counts. The antigen is not known. It was with unique molecular identifiers that the TCRbeta library was prepared. TCRdb reprocessed the PCR reads via MiXCR and lists one record per CDR3 protein. The table lists approximately 650,000 distinct CDR3 sequences, over 10% of them singletons. Here the sequenced sample was PBMCs, taken before TCRalphabeta/CD19-depleted stem cell transplant. The TCR sequence derives from a girl aged 2 to 10 with congenital amegakaryocytic thrombocytopenia, due to receive a stem cell transplant.

CDR3 nucleotides: TGCAGCGTTGATCAACAGGCAAACTATGGCTACACCTTC. Amino acids: CSVDQQANYGYTF. V usage is TRBV29-1 and J usage is TRBJ1-2; a weak D match, TRBD1 (5 bases). Trimming stripped 3 bases from V and 2 bases from J, with 10 bases between. Germline V gene data show CDR1 as SQVTM and CDR2 as ANQGSEA. The CDR3 loop spans 13 amino acids.